The present entry profiles one T cell receptor (beta chain) with its context. This CDR3 comprises 13 residues. With 1 base removed from V and 2 bases from J, the gap between germline ends came to 5 bases. This entry comes from a study of blood T cell repertoires in COVID-19. In the study overall: Acute and convalescent COVID-19 samples came from the United States, Italy and Spain. In each case, the material was cDNA or gDNA derived from T cells, B-cell-depleted T cells, or PBMCs.

Followed longitudinally, the Seattle patients had been enrolled during active infection. Original processing methods: Using reference gene primer amplification, nucleated cell counts were estimated. Profiled with immunoSEQ multiplex PCR; TCRdb holds only in-frame clones, not every one. V, J and clone size derive from that table, while D and trimming were established from the DNA sequence. The sample lists 300,000 to 400,000 clones, around 88% seen once, with less than 9% in the top ten. V usage is TRBV12-3 or TRBV12-4 and J usage is TRBJ2-5; D is possibly TRBD1 (5 bases). The clonotype originates from a woman aged 60 to 75 with COVID-19, enrolled during active disease. Sequenced sample: peripheral blood. CDR3 sequence reads: CASSLDRQETQYF. CDR3 DNA: TGTGCCAGCAGTTTAGACAGGCAAGAGACCCAGTACTTC.